The rows below give T cell receptor beta chains drawn from one sample of a study of shared clonotypes between healthy human individuals. Sequenced by immunoSEQ multiplex PCR; TCRdb stores in-frame clones only, minus some. In the table there are millions of clones, 93% of which are singletons. Source material: naive CD4+ T cells from PBMCs. These receptors were collected from a man aged 18 to 30 in good health. Some clones in this sample may be carry-over from other donors' samples. The CDR3 runs from the conserved cysteine through the conserved F or W. The D gene is left open where the match is weak. Only some rows state a clone size, as once, few, many or a class for expanded clones.

V,D,size,J,DNA,CDR3
TRBV7-3,NA,NA,TRBJ2-1,TGTGCCAGCAGCTTAGGATGGAAGGACAATGAGCAGTTCTTC,CASSLGWKDNEQFF
TRBV25-1,TRBD2,NA,TRBJ2-1,TGTGCCAGCAGGGCAGCGGGAGGTACCGGTAATGAGCAGTTCTTC,CASRAAGGTGNEQFF
TRBV6-1,NA,NA,TRBJ2-2,TGTGCCAGCAGGCCAACTACCGGGGAGCTGTTTTTT,CASRPTTGELFF
TRBV15,NA,NA,TRBJ1-1,TGTGCCACCAGCAGAGATGCGCTAGCAGCTTTCTTT,CATSRDALAAFF
TRBV2,TRBD1,NA,TRBJ2-7,TGTGCCAGCGCCCTAGGACAGGGACGCGAGCAGTACTTC,CASALGQGREQYF
TRBV28,TRBD1,NA,TRBJ2-5,TGTGCCAGCAGTTTCCACAGGGGCCAGGGAGAGACCCAGTACTTC,CASSFHRGQGETQYF
TRBV18,TRBD1,NA,TRBJ2-2,TGTGCCAGCTCACCCGGGACAGGATCGAACACCGGGGAGCTGTTTTTT,CASSPGTGSNTGELFF
TRBV5-1,NA,few,TRBJ2-1,TGCGCCAGCAGCTTGGGTCCCGGTGACTCCTACAATGAGCAGTTCTTC,CASSLGPGDSYNEQFF
TRBV18,NA,NA,TRBJ1-1,TGTGCCAGCTCATTACGGCAGGTTTCGGACACTGAAGCTTTCTTT,CASSLRQVSDTEAFF
TRBV7-3,NA,NA,TRBJ2-2,TGTGCCAGCAGCTATCAGGGTGGCGGGGAGCTGTTTTTT,CASSYQGGGELFF
TRBV19,NA,NA,TRBJ2-7,TGTGCCAGTAGTATCGGGCTGGGGAGCTCCTACGAGCAGTACTTC,CASSIGLGSSYEQYF
TRBV9,TRBD1,NA,TRBJ2-1,TGTGCCAGCAGCGTAGAAATTGGACAGGGAATTGAGCAGTTCTTC,CASSVEIGQGIEQFF
TRBV2,TRBD1,NA,TRBJ1-1,TGTGCCAGCAGTGGACAGGGGGCTAGTGGAACTGAAGCTTTCTTT,CASSGQGASGTEAFF
TRBV6-5,NA,NA,TRBJ1-4,TGTGCCAGCAGTTACCGGAGCAACGAAAAACTGTTTTTT,CASSYRSNEKLFF
TRBV18,TRBD2,NA,TRBJ2-7,TGTGCCAGCTCACTCGCCGGGGGGTCTGGCTACGAGCAGTACTTC,CASSLAGGSGYEQYF
TRBV29-1,NA,NA,TRBJ2-5,TGCAGCGTTCGACTCCAGTACCAAGAGACCCAGTACTTC,CSVRLQYQETQYF
TRBV21-1,NA,NA,TRBJ1-1,TGTGCCAGCAGCAAAGCGGCTAATTTGGGGACTGAAGCTTTCTTT,CASSKAANLGTEAFF
TRBV7-2,NA,NA,TRBJ1-1,TGTGCCAGCCGCCGGGCAAGGGGGAATGAAGCTTTCTTT,CASRRARGNEAFF
TRBV5-6,TRBD2,NA,TRBJ2-1,TGTGCCAGCAGCGGGACTTTACCTACTAGCGGACGGGGTTACAATGAGCAGTTCTTC,CASSGTLPTSGRGYNEQFF
TRBV28,NA,NA,TRBJ1-1,TGTGCCAGCTCCCGGGGGGTAATTTTGATGAACACTGAAGCTTTCTTT,CASSRGVILMNTEAFF
TRBV11-3,NA,once,TRBJ2-7,TGTGCCAGCAGCTTGGTCACAGGGATCTTTTCATTGTACGAGCAGTACTTC,CASSLVTGIFSLYEQYF
TRBV5-1,NA,NA,TRBJ2-1,TGCGCCAGCAGCCGCGACAGAAAGGACAATGAGCAGTTCTTC,CASSRDRKDNEQFF
TRBV4-3,NA,NA,TRBJ2-7,TGCGCCAGCAGCCAAGATCAGACGAGCTACGAGCAGTACTTC,CASSQDQTSYEQYF
TRBV28,TRBD1,NA,TRBJ1-2,TGTGCCAGCAGTTCCCCCACAGGGGGTAACTATGGCTACACCTTC,CASSSPTGGNYGYTF
TRBV5-8,NA,NA,TRBJ2-3,TGTGCCAGCAGAAGAGGGCAGCCCAGCACAGATACGCAGTATTTT,CASRRGQPSTDTQYF
TRBV15,NA,NA,TRBJ2-3,TGTGCCACCAGCAGAGTGGGACTGAGCACAGATACGCAGTATTTT,CATSRVGLSTDTQYF
TRBV11-2,NA,NA,TRBJ1-2,TGTGCCAGCAGCTACTCGGCCGGAGGGAACTATGGCTACACCTTC,CASSYSAGGNYGYTF
TRBV10-3,TRBD1,NA,TRBJ2-1,TGTGCCACCGCGGGACAGGGTTTTGGGAATGAGCAGTTCTTC,CATAGQGFGNEQFF
TRBV28,NA,NA,TRBJ1-1,TGTGCCAGCAGTTTATTGTCCAGTGAAGCTTTCTTT,CASSLLSSEAFF
TRBV28,NA,NA,TRBJ2-1,TGTGCCAGCAGTTTACCCATGGGATCCTACAATGAGCAGTTCTTC,CASSLPMGSYNEQFF
TRBV5-1,NA,NA,TRBJ2-7,TGCGCCAGCAGCTGGGGGACCCTCCGGGCCCAATTGAGCTACGAGCAGTACTTC,CASSWGTLRAQLSYEQYF
TRBV27,TRBD1,NA,TRBJ1-1,TGTGCCAGCAGTCCTCGACAGGGCACTGAAGCTTTCTTT,CASSPRQGTEAFF
TRBV2,TRBD1,NA,TRBJ2-7,TGTGCCAGCAGAAATCAACTCGGGGGACAGGGGCTTTACGAGCAGTACTTC,CASRNQLGGQGLYEQYF
TRBV9,NA,NA,TRBJ1-2,TGTGCCAGCAGCGCCCGAGGCGGGAAGACCTATGGCTACACCTTC,CASSARGGKTYGYTF
TRBV6-5,NA,NA,TRBJ1-4,TGTGCCAGCAGGATGTCGGGACTGATTAATGAAAAACTGTTTTTT,CASRMSGLINEKLFF
TRBV5-5,TRBD1,NA,TRBJ2-5,TGTGCCAGCAGCCCTGGGACAGGGAAAGAGACCCAGTACTTC,CASSPGTGKETQYF
TRBV5-4,NA,NA,TRBJ2-6,TGTGCCAGCAGCTTGGGAGCAGGGAGCTCTGGGGCCAACGTCCTGACTTTC,CASSLGAGSSGANVLTF
TRBV5-6,TRBD2,NA,TRBJ2-1,TGTGCCAGCAGCCAGACTAGCGGGAGCTACAATGAGCAGTTCTTC,CASSQTSGSYNEQFF
TRBV28,NA,NA,TRBJ2-7,TGTGCCAGCAGTAGGGCGGATTCCTACGAGCAGTACTTC,CASSRADSYEQYF
TRBV28,NA,NA,TRBJ2-5,TGTGCCAGCAGTTTTGATCCAGGGGAAGAGACCCAGTACTTC,CASSFDPGEETQYF
TRBV7-2,TRBD2,NA,TRBJ2-1,TGTGCCAGCAGCCCGCAACTAGCGGGAGGTTCCTATGAGCAGTTCTTC,CASSPQLAGGSYEQFF
TRBV6-5,NA,NA,TRBJ1-2,TGTGCCAGCAGTGGGAGGTCCCGGGGCTATGGCTACACCTTC,CASSGRSRGYGYTF
TRBV5-1,TRBD2,NA,TRBJ2-5,TGCGCCAGCAGCTTGGGGACTAGCGGGAGGACCGACCAAGAGACCCAGTACTTC,CASSLGTSGRTDQETQYF
TRBV5-1,NA,NA,TRBJ2-5,TGCGCCAGCAGGACGGACCAAGAGACCCAGTACTTC,CASRTDQETQYF
TRBV5-1,TRBD1,NA,TRBJ2-3,TGCGCCAGCAGCTTGGGGACAGGGGCGACCACAGATACGCAGTATTTT,CASSLGTGATTDTQYF
TRBV28,TRBD2,NA,TRBJ2-1,TGTGCCAGCAGGGCGGGACTAGCGGGACGAGGGTTCTACAATGAGCAGTTCTTC,CASRAGLAGRGFYNEQFF